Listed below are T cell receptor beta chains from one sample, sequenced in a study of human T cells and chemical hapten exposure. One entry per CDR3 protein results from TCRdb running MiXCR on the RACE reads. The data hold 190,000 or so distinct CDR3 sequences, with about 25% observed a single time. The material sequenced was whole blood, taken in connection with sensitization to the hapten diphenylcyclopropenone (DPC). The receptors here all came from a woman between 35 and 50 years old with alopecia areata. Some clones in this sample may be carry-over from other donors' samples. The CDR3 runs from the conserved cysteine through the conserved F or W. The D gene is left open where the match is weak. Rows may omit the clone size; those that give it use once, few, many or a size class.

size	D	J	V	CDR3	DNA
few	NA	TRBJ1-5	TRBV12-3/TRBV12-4	CASSTGARGNQPQHF	TGTGCCAGCAGTACCGGGGCCAGGGGCAATCAGCCCCAGCATTTT
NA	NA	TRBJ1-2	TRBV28	CASRLSHQGNGYTF	TGTGCCAGCAGGCTGTCCCACCAAGGGAACGGCTACACCTTC
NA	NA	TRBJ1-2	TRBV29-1	CSVDYYGYTF	TGCAGCGTTGACTACTATGGCTACACCTTC
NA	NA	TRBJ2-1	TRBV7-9	CASSPIGEQFF	TGTGCCAGCAGCCCCATCGGTGAGCAGTTCTTC
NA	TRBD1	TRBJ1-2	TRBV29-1	CSVGDRGRTSSFYGYTF	TGCAGCGTTGGGGACAGGGGAAGGACAAGCTCCTTCTATGGCTACACCTTC
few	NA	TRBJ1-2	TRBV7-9	CASSLPTNYGYTF	TGTGCCAGCAGCTTACCTACGAACTATGGCTACACCTTC
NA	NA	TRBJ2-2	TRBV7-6	CASSLWLRKNTGELFF	TGTGCCAGCAGCTTATGGCTCAGGAAGAACACCGGGGAGCTGTTTTTT
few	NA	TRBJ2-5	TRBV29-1	CSAEGTGGTQYF	TGCAGCGCCGAGGGCACCGGTGGGACCCAGTACTTC
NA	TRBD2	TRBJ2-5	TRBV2	CASSPGTSGRQETQYF	TGTGCCAGCAGTCCCGGGACTAGCGGGCGGCAAGAGACCCAGTACTTC
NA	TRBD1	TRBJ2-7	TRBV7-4	CASQTGSEQYF	TGTGCCAGCCAGACAGGGAGCGAGCAGTACTTC
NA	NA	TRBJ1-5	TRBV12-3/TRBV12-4	CASSPPGSGPNQPQHF	TGTGCCAGCAGTCCCCCGGGGTCAGGTCCCAATCAGCCCCAGCATTTT
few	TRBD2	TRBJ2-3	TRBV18	CASSPTSGTDTQYF	TGTGCCAGCTCACCGACTAGCGGGACAGATACGCAGTATTTT
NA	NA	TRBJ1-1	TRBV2	CASSAWAGEAFF	TGTGCCAGCAGTGCCTGGGCCGGTGAAGCTTTCTTT
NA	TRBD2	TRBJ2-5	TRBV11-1	CASSFGLAGLQETQYF	TGTGCCAGCAGCTTTGGACTAGCGGGACTTCAAGAGACCCAGTACTTC
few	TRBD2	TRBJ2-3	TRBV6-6	CASSDGLAGTDTQYF	TGTGCCAGCAGCGACGGACTAGCGGGTACAGATACGCAGTATTTT
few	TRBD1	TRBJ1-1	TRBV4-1	CASSRYPGTGVAEAFF	TGCGCCAGCAGCCGATACCCCGGGACAGGGGTGGCTGAAGCTTTCTTT
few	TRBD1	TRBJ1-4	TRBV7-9	CASTGQGARDEKLFF	TGTGCCAGCACGGGACAGGGGGCGAGAGATGAAAAACTGTTTTTT